This T cell receptor (beta chain) was captured in a study of T cell repertoires in cytomegalovirus infection. Overall study context: It was the public TCR beta signatures that indicated both CMV infection and matching HLA type. Findings and limits, study-wide: The ex vivo response was dominated by HLA-C-restricted CMV-specific TCR beta clonotypes. CMV carriers having the relevant HLA were flagged by cumulative public TCR beta family frequency.

Germline V gene data show CDR1 as LGHNA and CDR2 as YNFKEQ. This CDR3 has 17 amino acids. The ends lost 1 base at V and 3 bases at J; junction bases unmatched: 10. In the case of this clonotype: What it binds is not known.

TCRdb analysed the reads with MiXCR anew, one entry per CDR3 protein. The sample shows approximately 500,000 distinct CDR3 sequences, approximately 17% of them seen only once. The sample consisted of CD8+ T cells from PBMCs. The chain is built from TRBV4-2 and TRBJ2-5; 8 bases fit TRBD2. The TCR comes from a human donor in good health (CMV status not recorded). Some clones in this sample may be carry-over from other donors' samples. CDR3 loop: CASSQASGGREEETQYF. The DNA for the CDR3 is TGTGCCAGCAGCCAAGCGTCGGGTGGGCGGGAGGAAGAGACCCAGTACTTC.